The present T cell receptor beta chain was sequenced within a study of tumor-infiltrating lymphocytes in oesophageal squamous cell carcinoma. TCRdb redid the calling of the PCR reads with MiXCR, one entry per CDR3 protein. Here the sample spans approximately 20,000 distinct CDR3 sequences, 35% to 45% being singletons. Regarding this clonotype: No conserved phenylalanine or tryptophan is present at the end of the CDR3, so a read error is the likely explanation. The DNA is omitted, as the CDR3 cannot be located on it reliably, and the CDR3 follows TCRdb's listing.

The CDR3 is 18 amino acids in total, end residues counted. Germline V lookup: CDR1 SGHVS, CDR2 FQNEAQ. The rearrangement joins TRBV7-8 to TRBJ1-1; the table's TRBD1 call for D was not verified on the DNA. The sample consisted of esophageal tumor tissue. The receptor was isolated from a male donor with esophageal squamous cell carcinoma. The CDR3 spells CASSLRGTGINNEQFFGQ.